What follows is one TCR beta chain and its context. This entry is derived from a study of blood T cell repertoires in COVID-19. Some clones are missing from TCRdb's copy, which holds only in-frame ones; the method was immunoSEQ multiplex PCR. The table shows 150,000 or so clones, with 87% occurring only once. V lost 8 bases to trimming and J lost 1 base, with 14 bases between them. The CDR3 is 15 amino acids. The V gene's germline CDR1 is LNHDA and CDR2 SQIVND (reference sequence). The source material was peripheral blood. J is TRBJ2-2 and V is TRBV19; tentative D call: TRBD2 (5 bases). This clonotype was sampled from a man older than 75 with acute or convalescent COVID-19. CDR3 DNA sequence: TGTGCCAGTTCGAGGTCGACTAAGAACACCGGGGAGCTGTTTTTT. Translating gives CASSRSTKNTGELFF.